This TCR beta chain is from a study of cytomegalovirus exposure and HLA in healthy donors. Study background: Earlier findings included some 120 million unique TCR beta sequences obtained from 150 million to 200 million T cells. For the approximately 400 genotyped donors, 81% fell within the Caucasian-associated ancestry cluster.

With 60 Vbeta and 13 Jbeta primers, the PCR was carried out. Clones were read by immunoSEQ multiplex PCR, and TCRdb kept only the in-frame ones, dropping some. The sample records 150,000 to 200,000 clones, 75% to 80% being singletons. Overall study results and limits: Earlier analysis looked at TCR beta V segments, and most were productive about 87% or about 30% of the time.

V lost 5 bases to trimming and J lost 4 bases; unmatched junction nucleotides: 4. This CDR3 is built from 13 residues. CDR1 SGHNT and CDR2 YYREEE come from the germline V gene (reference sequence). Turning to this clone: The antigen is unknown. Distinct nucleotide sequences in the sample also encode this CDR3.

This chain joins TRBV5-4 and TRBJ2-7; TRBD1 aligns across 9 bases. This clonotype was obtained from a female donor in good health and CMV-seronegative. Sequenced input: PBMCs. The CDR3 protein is CASRPGTGYEQYF. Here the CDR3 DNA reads TGTGCCAGCAGGCCCGGGACAGGGTACGAGCAGTACTTC.